This TCR beta chain is drawn from a study of Graves' ophthalmopathy and Graves' hyperthyroidism (dated by TCRdb to the late 2010s). As for the study more broadly: Peripheral blood was collected at initial diagnosis, prior to any treatment. In total, 135 blood samples were TCR-sequenced: roughly 45 ophthalmopathy, 80 or so hyperthyroidism and some 17 hyperthyroidism-to-ophthalmopathy patients. The study used TCR beta repertoire signatures to distinguish Graves' ophthalmopathy from Graves' hyperthyroidism and to predict progression to ophthalmopathy. The independent validation cohort included approximately 19 hyperthyroidism patients plus 17 patients who later progressed from hyperthyroidism to ophthalmopathy. In about 6 hyperthyroidism patients, T-cell repertoires of thyroid tissue and blood were compared. After sampling, hyperthyroidism patients received methimazole starting at 30 mg daily, and ophthalmopathy patients received high-dose intravenous methylprednisolone. To explore V-J signatures that distinguish ophthalmopathy from hyperthyroidism, a discovery set of about a hundred patients was enrolled, made up of 43 with ophthalmopathy and roughly 57 with stable hyperthyroidism. The 100 or so discovery patients were divided at random into training and test sets in a 7:3 ratio. On the study overall, not on this receptor specifically: No statistical method was used to predetermine the sample size, and group allocation was not hidden from the investigators. Most expanded thyroid clonotypes with frequency above 0.001 were also detected in blood, suggesting blood repertoires may reflect the thyroid immune response. The 13-signature model separated ophthalmopathy from stable hyperthyroidism with approximately 90% sensitivity and just under 84% specificity in cross-validation, and 80%/75% in the test set. In validation, the model predicted ophthalmopathy progression with about 70% sensitivity and around 72% specificity; roughly eleven predicted patients were CT-confirmed with GO in a median of approximately 6.2 months.

This clonotype has ten or more counts. Its antigen remains unidentified. No clone much larger than this one lies a single base away; base qualities are absent. The ophthalmopathy patients had moderately to severely active disease, with a Clinical Activity Score of 3 or higher, a NOSPECS grade of 4 or higher, and a disease duration of less than 3 months. Patients with other autoimmune diseases, uncontrolled infections, pregnancy or lactation were excluded. Diagnosis was based on clinical symptoms, serum thyroxine, TRAb, thyroid ultrasound and orbital computed tomography. Using Ficoll-Paque density gradient centrifugation, PBMCs were isolated from about 9.2 ml of fresh peripheral blood. Total RNA was extracted using Trizol reagent, and RNA quality was checked on an Agilent 2100 Bioanalyzer. TCR beta CDR3 regions were amplified from RNA transcripts for repertoire sequencing. HTBI primers and the Qiagen OneStep RT-PCR kit were used in a first-round RT-PCR, which was followed by a second-round multiplex PCR, size selection and purification. The libraries underwent paired-end sequencing with 100 bp reads on an Illumina HiSeq2000. The study's own analysis went as follows. SOAPnuke was used to process the reads, throwing out any read that had adapters, had uncalled bases, had a mean Phred below 15, or lacked an exact constant-primer or identifier match. High-quality paired reads were merged with COPE v1.2.5. Unique nucleotide sequences were defined as clonotypes and aligned to IMGT TRB V, D and J references using MiTCR v1.1. The analysis was limited to V-J combinations with a frequency above 0.0001, which together covered over 99% of the repertoires. For each V-J combination, a TCR clonal expansion and chaos score was defined as F50 clonal expansion divided by the chaos observed in the TCRdist matrix. Welch's t-statistics and random forest were used to reduce features to about 14 V-J combinations, which were fed into a naive Bayes classifier. Thyroid-blood repertoire similarity was quantified with the Morisita-Horn index. TCRdb handled the public reads itself, with Q25 trimming in fastp and clone calling in MiXCR, and kept productive beta chains. CDR3 protein duplicates are merged, each entry listing the most common genes and DNA. Clone size and V and J calls follow TCRdb, not the original study. The sample includes about 400,000 distinct CDR3 sequences, with approximately 20% observed a single time. The ten largest make up around 1.5% of the sample.

Cut back by 7 bases and 3 bases, the V and J ends lie 19 bases apart. The CDR3 holds 15 amino acids from the cysteine to the phenylalanine. Only the CDR3 DNA is retained, 45 bases long and in frame from the first base. The germline V gene provides CDR1 MDHEN and CDR2 SYDVKM. The rearranged chain carries TRBV28 and TRBJ2-7; TRBD1 could be the D gene, as 6 bases match. The sequence was collected from a woman aged 18-29 years with Graves' ophthalmopathy. Donor details come from another sample of the same person, matched by shared clones. The sequenced material came from peripheral blood. The CDR3 loop reads CASNTPGQTFYEQYF. The DNA reads as follows: TGTGCCAGCAATACTCCGGGACAAACCTTCTACGAGCAGTACTTC. Supplemented by the reference TRBV28 and TRBJ2-7 proteins around the CDR3, the complete variable domain is DVKVTQSSRYLVKRTGEKVFLECVQDMDHENMFWYRQDPGLGLRLIYFSYDVKMKEKGDIPEGYSVSREKKERFSLILESASTNQTSMYLCASNTPGQTFYEQYFGPGTRLTVT.